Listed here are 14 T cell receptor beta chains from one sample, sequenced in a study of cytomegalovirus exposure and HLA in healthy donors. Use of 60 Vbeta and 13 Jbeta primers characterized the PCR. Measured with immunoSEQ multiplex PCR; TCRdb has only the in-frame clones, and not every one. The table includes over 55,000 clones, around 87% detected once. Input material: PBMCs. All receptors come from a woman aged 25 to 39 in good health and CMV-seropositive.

The CDR3 is CASSYSTGYGYTF. In nucleotides, the CDR3 is TGTGCCAGCAGTTACTCGACGGGCTATGGCTACACCTTC. This rearrangement joins TRBV6-5 to TRBJ1-2; D gene uncertain. This CDR3 is built from 13 residues. Germline CDR1 is MNHEY and CDR2 is SVGAGI. Trimming left V 0 bases short and J 4 bases short, with 6 bases between.

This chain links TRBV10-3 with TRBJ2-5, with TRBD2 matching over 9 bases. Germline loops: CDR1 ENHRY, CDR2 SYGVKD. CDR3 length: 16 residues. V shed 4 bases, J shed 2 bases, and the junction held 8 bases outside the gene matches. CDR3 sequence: CAISASSSGAQETQYF. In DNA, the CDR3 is TGTGCCATCAGTGCGTCATCTAGCGGGGCGCAAGAGACCCAGTACTTC.

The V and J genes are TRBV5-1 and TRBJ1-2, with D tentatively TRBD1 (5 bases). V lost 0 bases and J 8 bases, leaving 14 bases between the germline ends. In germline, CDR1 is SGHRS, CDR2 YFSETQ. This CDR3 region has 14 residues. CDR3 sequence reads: CASSLVGAGLGYTF. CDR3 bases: TGCGCCAGCAGCTTGGTCGGTGCAGGGTTAGGCTACACCTTC.

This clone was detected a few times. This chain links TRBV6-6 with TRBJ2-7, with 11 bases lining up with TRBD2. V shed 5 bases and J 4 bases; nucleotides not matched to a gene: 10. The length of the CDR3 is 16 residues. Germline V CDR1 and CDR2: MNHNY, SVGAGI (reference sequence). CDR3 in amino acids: CASSPMTSGIRYEQYF. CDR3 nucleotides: TGTGCCAGCAGTCCCATGACTAGCGGGATTAGGTACGAGCAGTACTTC.

As DNA, the CDR3 is TGTGCCAGCCAAACCCTCGGGACCAAAAACATTCAGTACTTC. Amino acids: CASQTLGTKNIQYF. V usage is TRBV6-1 and J usage is TRBJ2-4, with D possibly matching TRBD2 (5 bases). Trimming pared 8 bases from V and 2 bases from J, leaving 13 bases between. CDR1 MNHNS and CDR2 SASEGT come from the germline V gene. The CDR3 is made up of 14 amino acids.

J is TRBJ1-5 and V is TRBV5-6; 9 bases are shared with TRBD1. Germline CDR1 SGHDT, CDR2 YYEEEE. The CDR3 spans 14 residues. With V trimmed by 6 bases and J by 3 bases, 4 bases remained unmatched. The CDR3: CASTDRGNNQPQHF. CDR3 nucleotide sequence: TGTGCCAGCACCGACAGGGGGAACAATCAGCCCCAGCATTTT.

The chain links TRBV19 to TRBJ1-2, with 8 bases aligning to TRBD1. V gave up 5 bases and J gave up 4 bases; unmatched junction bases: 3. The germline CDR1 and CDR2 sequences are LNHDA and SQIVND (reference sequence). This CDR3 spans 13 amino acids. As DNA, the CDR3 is TGTGCCAGTAGTCGGACAGGGAGCTATGGCTACACCTTC. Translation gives CASSRTGSYGYTF.

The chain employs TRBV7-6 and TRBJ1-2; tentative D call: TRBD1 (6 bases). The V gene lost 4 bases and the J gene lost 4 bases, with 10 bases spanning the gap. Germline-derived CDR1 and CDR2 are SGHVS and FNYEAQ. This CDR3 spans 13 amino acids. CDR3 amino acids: CASSSQGTYGYTF. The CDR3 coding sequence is TGTGCCAGCAGCTCCCAGGGGACCTATGGCTACACCTTC.

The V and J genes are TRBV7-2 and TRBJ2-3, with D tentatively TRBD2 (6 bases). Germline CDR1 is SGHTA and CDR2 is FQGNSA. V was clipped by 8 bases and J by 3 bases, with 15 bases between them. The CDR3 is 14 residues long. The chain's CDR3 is CASGAGRRTDTQYF. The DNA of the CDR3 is TGTGCCAGCGGCGCGGGAAGGAGGACAGATACGCAGTATTTT.

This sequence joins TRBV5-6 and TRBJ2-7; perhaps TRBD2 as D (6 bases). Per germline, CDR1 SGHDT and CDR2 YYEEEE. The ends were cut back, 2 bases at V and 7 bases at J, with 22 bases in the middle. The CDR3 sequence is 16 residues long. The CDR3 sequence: CASSLESGGTLGEQYF. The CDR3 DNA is TGTGCCAGCAGCTTAGAGTCGGGCGGGACTCTGGGTGAGCAGTACTTC.

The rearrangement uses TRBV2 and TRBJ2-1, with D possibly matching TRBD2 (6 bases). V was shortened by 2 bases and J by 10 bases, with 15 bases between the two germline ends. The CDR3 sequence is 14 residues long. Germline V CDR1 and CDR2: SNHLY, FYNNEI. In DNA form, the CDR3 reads TGTGCCAGCAGTGAAAGGGACTCACGCCTGGAGCAGTTCTTC. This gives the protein CASSERDSRLEQFF.

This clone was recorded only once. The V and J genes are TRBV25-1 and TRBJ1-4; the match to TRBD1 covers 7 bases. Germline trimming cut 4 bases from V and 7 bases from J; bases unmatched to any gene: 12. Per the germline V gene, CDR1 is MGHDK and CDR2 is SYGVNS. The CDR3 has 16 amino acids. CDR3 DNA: TGTGCCAGCAGTGGGGTGAATACAGGGGAATTTGAAAAACTGTTTTTT. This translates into CASSGVNTGEFEKLFF.

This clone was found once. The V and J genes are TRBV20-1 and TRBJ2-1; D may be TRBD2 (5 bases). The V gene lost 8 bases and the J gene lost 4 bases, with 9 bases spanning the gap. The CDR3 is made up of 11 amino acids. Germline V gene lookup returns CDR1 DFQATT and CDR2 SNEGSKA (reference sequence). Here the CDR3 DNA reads TGCAGTACCAGGAGGTACAATGAGCAGTTCTTC. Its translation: CSTRRYNEQFF.

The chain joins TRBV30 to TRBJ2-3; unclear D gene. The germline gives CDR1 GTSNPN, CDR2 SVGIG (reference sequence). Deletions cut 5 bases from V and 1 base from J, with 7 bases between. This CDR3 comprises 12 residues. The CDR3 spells CAWGSGTDTQYF. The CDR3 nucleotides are TGTGCCTGGGGTTCGGGCACAGATACGCAGTATTTT.